A single sample gave rise to the 22 T cell receptor beta chains below, sequenced in a study of beta chain features in type 1 diabetes. Study conclusions and caveats: When Type 1 diabetes patients were examined, their TCRB CDR3s proved moderately but significantly shorter in all four CD4+ subsets.

Antigens of these TCRs are unknown. The isolated RNA, all of it, was reverse transcribed, so expressed TCRB transcripts were what got sequenced. The protocol was immunoSEQ multiplex PCR, while the TCRdb copy is restricted to in-frame clones and leaves out a portion. The data contain 500,000 to 650,000 clones, about an eighth of them singletons. The sequencing sample was made of naive CD4+ T cells from blood. These receptors all stem from a man aged 25-45 years with type 1 diabetes.

This clone was detected a few times. The V gene is TRBV5-1, the J gene TRBJ2-1, with TRBD1 matching 11 bases. The V segment lost 5 bases and the J segment 0 bases; nucleotides outside the gene matches: 7. Per germline, CDR1 SGHRS and CDR2 YFSETQ. The CDR3 runs to 17 residues. This CDR3 is CASRPAGQGDSYNEQFF. In DNA form, the CDR3 reads TGCGCCAGCAGGCCGGCGGGACAGGGGGACTCCTACAATGAGCAGTTCTTC. The full variable domain, with the rest looked up from reference TRBV5-1 and TRBJ2-1, is KAGVTQTPRYLIKTRGQQVTLSCSPISGHRSVSWYQQTPGQGLQFLFEYFSETQRNKGNFPGRFSGRQFSNSRSEMNVSTLELGDSALYLCASRPAGQGDSYNEQFFGPGTRLTVL.

This rearrangement joins TRBV19 to TRBJ1-5; D not certain. The CDR3 runs to 14 residues. Germline V gene lookup returns CDR1 LNHDA and CDR2 SQIVND (reference sequence). The V and J ends lost 5 bases and 1 base respectively, with 9 bases between them. CDR3 sequence reads: CASSAPVSNQPQHF. CDR3 in DNA: TGTGCCAGTAGTGCACCCGTGAGCAATCAGCCCCAGCATTTT.

As DNA, the CDR3 is TGTGCCAGCTCACCCCTCGGGGCGTCCTACGAGCAGTACTTC. Its translation: CASSPLGASYEQYF. The chain employs TRBV18 and TRBJ2-7; the D gene could be TRBD1 or TRBD2 (5 bases each). V was clipped by 3 bases and J by 1 base, with 10 bases between them. Germline values: CDR1 KGHSH, CDR2 LQKENI. The CDR3 sequence is 14 residues long.

To note about this clone: Other DNA sequences in this sample translate to the same CDR3. V is TRBV7-8 and J is TRBJ1-3; D call uncertain. V lost 5 bases to trimming and J lost 0 bases, with 8 bases between them. This CDR3 has 14 residues. Germline assignment: CDR1 SGHVS and CDR2 FQNEAQ. The CDR3, as DNA: TGTGCCAGCAGCCAAGGGTTCTCTGGAAACACCATATATTTT. Its protein is CASSQGFSGNTIYF.

The table lists this clone with a few counts. This rearrangement joins TRBV5-1 to TRBJ2-5, with a tentative D call TRBD2 (7 bases). Trimming shortened V by 0 bases and J by 1 base, and 10 bases separated the two germline ends. The length of the CDR3 is 15 residues. Germline V lookup: CDR1 SGHRS, CDR2 YFSETQ. DNA for the CDR3: TGCGCCAGCAGCTTGGGCGGGGGCGGCCAAGAGACCCAGTACTTC. Translation gives CASSLGGGGQETQYF.

The rearrangement links TRBV12-5 to TRBJ2-1; D unclear. V was pared by 3 bases and J by 7 bases, with 4 bases between. The germline V gene has CDR1 LGHNT and CDR2 FRNRAP. This CDR3 has 11 amino acids. Here the CDR3 reads CASGFANEQFF. CDR3 nucleotide sequence: TGTGCTAGTGGTTTCGCAAATGAGCAGTTCTTC. Together with reference TRBV12-5 and TRBJ2-1, the CDR3 gives the full variable domain: DARVTQTPRHKVTEMGQEVTMRCQPILGHNTVFWYRQTMMQGLELLAYFRNRAPLDDSGMPKDRFSAEMPDATLATLKIQPSEPRDSAVYFCASGFANEQFFGPGTRLTVL.

In regard to this clone: At one of its ends the junction is not consistent with the germline gene, which may arise from a read error. The gene calls are TRBV2 and TRBJ2-7, with D perhaps TRBD1 (6 bases). Germline values: CDR1 SNHLY, CDR2 FYNNEI. This CDR3 has 15 residues. The CDR3: CASREGGTISDEQYF. CDR3 nucleotides: TGTGCCAGCAGGGAAGGGGGTACCATCTCGGACGAGCAGTACTTC.

The V and J genes are TRBV4-2 and TRBJ1-2; no firm D call. This CDR3 spans 15 amino acids. Germline lookup yields CDR1 LGHNA and CDR2 YNFKEQ. The V gene lost 4 bases and the J gene lost 4 bases, with 16 bases spanning the gap. The DNA of the CDR3 is TGTGCCAGCAGCCTCTCGGAGGACCTAACCTATGGCTACACCTTC. It yields the protein CASSLSEDLTYGYTF.

The rearrangement uses TRBV14 and TRBJ1-2; D is unresolved. Trimming took off 4 bases at V and 4 bases at J, with 10 bases between the two ends. Per germline, CDR1 SGHDN and CDR2 FVKESK. The CDR3 runs 13 residues. CDR3 DNA sequence: TGTGCCAGCAGCCCTTCGGAGGTCTATGGCTACACCTTC. This sequence encodes CASSPSEVYGYTF.

This clone came up a few times. V and J are TRBV5-8 and TRBJ2-1; the D is unclear. V lost 6 bases and J 15 bases, leaving 16 bases between the germline ends. Germline values: CDR1 SGHTS, CDR2 YDEGEE. The CDR3 is 11 amino acids. The CDR3 DNA follows: TGTGCCAGCAACCGGGCAAGGGAACTGTTCTTC. This translates into CASNRARELFF.

This chain links TRBV25-1 with TRBJ1-6; no reliable D call. The V end lost 2 bases, the J end lost 10 bases, and 9 bases lay between the germline ends. CDR1 and CDR2 from the germline V gene are MGHDK and SYGVNS. The CDR3 totals 13 residues. The CDR3 region has the DNA TGTGCCAGCAGTGAAACTTCGCGATCACCCCTCCACTTT. Its protein product is CASSETSRSPLHF.

V is TRBV7-8 and J is TRBJ2-5; TRBD1 might be the D (5 bases). With 5 bases removed from V and 4 bases from J, the gap between germline ends came to 11 bases. The CDR3 spans 13 residues. Germline V gene data show CDR1 as SGHVS and CDR2 as FQNEAQ. DNA for the CDR3: TGTGCCAGCAGCCCCAGACAGCTAGAGACCCAGTACTTC. Its translation is CASSPRQLETQYF.

This clone was picked up a small number of times. V gene TRBV6-5 combines with J gene TRBJ2-3, with 7 bases aligning to TRBD1. V was pared by 5 bases and J by 1 base, with 6 bases of the junction left unmatched. The CDR3 sequence is 15 residues long. The germline gives CDR1 MNHEY, CDR2 SVGAGI. Here the CDR3 reads CASSPRQGGTDTQYF. The CDR3 DNA follows: TGTGCCAGCAGTCCGAGACAGGGCGGCACAGATACGCAGTATTTT.

The chain couples TRBV7-9 to TRBJ2-3; tentatively, D is TRBD2 (6 bases). The CDR3 has 17 amino acids. CDR1 is SEHNR and CDR2 is FQNEAQ in the germline V gene (reference sequence). V was clipped by 2 bases and J by 0 bases, with 15 bases between them. DNA of the CDR3: TGTGCCAGCAGCTTACCTCGCGGGGAAACTAGCACAGATACGCAGTATTTT. This gives the protein CASSLPRGETSTDTQYF. Based on the CDR3 plus reference TRBV7-9 and TRBJ2-3, the full variable domain is DTGVSQNPRHKITKRGQNVTFRCDPISEHNRLYWYRQTLGQGPEFLTYFQNEAQLEKSRLLSDRFSAERPKGSFSTLEIQRTEQGDSAMYLCASSLPRGETSTDTQYFGPGTRLTVL.

The genes are TRBV5-8 and TRBJ2-2; TRBD2 is a possible D gene (5 bases). The germline V gene encodes CDR1 SGHTS and CDR2 YDEGEE. Trimming took 2 bases from V and 0 from J, leaving 11 bases between them. CDR3 length: 16 amino acids. The CDR3 sequence is CASSFTRGANTGELFF. CDR3 sequence (DNA): TGTGCCAGCAGCTTTACCCGGGGTGCGAACACCGGGGAGCTGTTTTTT. Using reference TRBV5-8 and TRBJ2-2 for the parts outside the CDR3, the full variable domain is EAGVTQSPTHLIKTRGQQATLRCSPISGHTSVYWYQQALGLGLQFLLWYDEGEERNRGNFPPRFSGRQFPNYSSELNVNALELEDSALYLCASSFTRGANTGELFFGEGSRLTVL.

This clone was counted a few times. This chain uses TRBV7-8 with TRBJ2-1, with D possibly being TRBD2 (5 bases). The CDR3 is 16 amino acids. Germline lookup yields CDR1 SGHVS and CDR2 FQNEAQ. V was shortened by 2 bases and J by 8 bases, with 19 bases between the two germline ends. DNA for the CDR3: TGTGCCAGCAGCTTAATTCGAGGGATTTATGGCCATGAGCAGTTCTTC. This encodes CASSLIRGIYGHEQFF. Looking up the rest from reference TRBV7-8 and TRBJ2-1 gives the full variable domain: GAGVSQSPRYKVAKRGQDVALRCDPISGHVSLFWYQQALGQGPEFLTYFQNEAQLDKSGLPSDRFFAERPEGSVSTLKIQRTQQEDSAVYLCASSLIRGIYGHEQFFGPGTRLTVL.

J is TRBJ2-1 and V is TRBV5-1; D gene uncertain. Trimming shortened V by 0 bases and J by 0 bases, and 7 bases separated the two germline ends. This CDR3 contains 15 residues. The V gene's germline CDR1 is SGHRS and CDR2 YFSETQ. CDR3 sequence reads: CASSLDAVSYNEQFF. The DNA for the CDR3 is TGCGCCAGCAGCTTGGATGCTGTCTCCTACAATGAGCAGTTCTTC. Looking up the rest from reference TRBV5-1 and TRBJ2-1 gives the full variable domain: KAGVTQTPRYLIKTRGQQVTLSCSPISGHRSVSWYQQTPGQGLQFLFEYFSETQRNKGNFPGRFSGRQFSNSRSEMNVSTLELGDSALYLCASSLDAVSYNEQFFGPGTRLTVL.

V and J are TRBV19 and TRBJ2-3, with 16 bases lining up with TRBD2. Germline V lookup: CDR1 LNHDA, CDR2 SQIVND (reference sequence). V lost 7 bases and J lost 4; bases outside the gene matches: 8. The CDR3 is 17 residues long. CDR3: CASTPGLAGGHADTQYF. The DNA of the CDR3 is TGTGCCAGTACCCCGGGACTAGCGGGGGGGCATGCAGATACGCAGTATTTT.

This clone was counted a few times. The rearrangement uses TRBV10-3 and TRBJ1-2; D not certain. Trimming removed 0 bases from V and 1 base from J, with 9 bases in between. Germline loops: CDR1 ENHRY, CDR2 SYGVKD. The CDR3 is 15 residues long. For the CDR3, the DNA is TGTGCCATCAGTGAGTCGGACGGAGTTAACTATGGCTACACCTTC. This encodes CAISESDGVNYGYTF.

The J gene is TRBJ2-1, the V gene TRBV29-1; D is possibly TRBD1 or TRBD2 (5 bases each). Germline assignment: CDR1 SQVTM and CDR2 ANQGSEA. The CDR3 sequence is 12 residues long. The V end was cut by 7 bases, the J end by 4 bases, with 11 bases between. The CDR3 loop is CSGGTVYNEQFF. CDR3 bases: TGCAGCGGGGGGACGGTTTACAATGAGCAGTTCTTC.

The CDR3 reads CASSSSATQGTQYF. DNA of the CDR3: TGTGCCAGCAGCTCGAGTGCTACACAGGGTACGCAGTATTTT. The chain uses TRBV7-9 and TRBJ2-3; perhaps TRBD1 as D (6 bases). The CDR3 covers 14 residues. Germline-derived CDR1 and CDR2 are SEHNR and FQNEAQ (reference sequence). V lost 4 bases and J lost 8, with 16 bases in between.

The V call is TRBV28, the J call TRBJ2-6, with 7 bases that match TRBD2. Germline loops: CDR1 MDHEN, CDR2 SYDVKM. Trimming cost V 10 bases and J 0 bases; bases outside gene matches: 9. This CDR3 is 16 amino acids long. CDR3 residues: CATKGGSHSGANVLTF. The CDR3 DNA follows: TGTGCCACCAAGGGAGGGAGCCACTCTGGGGCCAACGTCCTGACTTTC.